This T cell receptor beta chain was sequenced for a study of blood T cell repertoires in COVID-19. Clones were read by immunoSEQ multiplex PCR, and TCRdb kept only the in-frame ones, dropping some. This repertoire shows around 140,000 clones, roughly 84% found once; its top ten account for about 5.1%. The CDR3 runs 16 residues. After removal of 4 bases from V and 7 bases from J, the junction contained 13 bases not matched to a gene. Germline V lookup: CDR1 SGHRS, CDR2 YFSETQ. V usage is TRBV5-1 and J usage is TRBJ1-4; 7 bases are shared with TRBD1. This receptor was taken from a human donor in a cohort sampled during active COVID-19. Sequencing input: peripheral blood. The chain's CDR3 is CASSPGTESLREKLFF. The CDR3 DNA sequence: TGCGCCAGCAGCCCCGGGACAGAGTCCCTCCGTGAAAAACTGTTTTTT.